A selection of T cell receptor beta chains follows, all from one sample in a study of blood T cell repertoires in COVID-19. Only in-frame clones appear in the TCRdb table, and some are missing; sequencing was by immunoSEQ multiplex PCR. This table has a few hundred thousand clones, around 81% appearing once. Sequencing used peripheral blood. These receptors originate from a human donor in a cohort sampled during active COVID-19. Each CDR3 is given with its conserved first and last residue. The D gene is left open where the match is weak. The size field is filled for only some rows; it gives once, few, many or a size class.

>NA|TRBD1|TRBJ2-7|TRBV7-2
CASRSRDRVTYEQYF
TGTGCCAGCAGGTCCCGGGACAGGGTTACCTACGAGCAGTACTTC
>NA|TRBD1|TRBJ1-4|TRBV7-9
CASSFSQGGEKLFF
TGTGCCAGCAGCTTTTCACAGGGGGGTGAAAAACTGTTTTTT
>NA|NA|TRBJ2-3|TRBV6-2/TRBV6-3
CASSPMTRSTDTQYF
TGTGCCAGCAGCCCTATGACAAGATCCACAGATACGCAGTATTTT
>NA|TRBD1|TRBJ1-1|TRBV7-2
CASSTTGGYTEAFF
TGTGCCAGCAGCACCACAGGGGGGTACACTGAAGCTTTCTTT
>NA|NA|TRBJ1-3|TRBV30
CAWNRAGNTIYF
TGTGCCTGGAACAGGGCTGGAAACACCATATATTTT
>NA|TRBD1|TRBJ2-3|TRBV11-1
CASSSGQGNTDTQYF
TGTGCCAGCAGCTCCGGACAGGGTAACACAGATACGCAGTATTTT
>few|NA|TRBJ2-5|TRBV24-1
CATSVGGWLETQYF
TGTGCCACCAGTGTTGGCGGGTGGTTAGAGACCCAGTACTTC
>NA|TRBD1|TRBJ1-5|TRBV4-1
CASSPTGVDQPQHF
TGCGCCAGCAGCCCGACAGGGGTTGATCAGCCCCAGCATTTT
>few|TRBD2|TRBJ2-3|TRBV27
CASSPAGAPRTDTQYF
TGTGCCAGCAGTCCCGCGGGAGCCCCACGCACAGATACGCAGTATTTT
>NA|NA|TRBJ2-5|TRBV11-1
CASSPNRDPGAQYF
TGTGCCAGCAGCCCAAACAGGGACCCAGGGGCCCAGTACTTC
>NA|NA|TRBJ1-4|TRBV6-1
CASSERSNEKLFF
TGTGCCAGCAGTGAGAGGTCTAATGAAAAACTGTTTTTT
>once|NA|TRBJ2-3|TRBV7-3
CASSLTYTGAYDTQYF
TGTGCCAGCAGCTTAACGTATACTGGAGCGTACGATACGCAGTATTTT
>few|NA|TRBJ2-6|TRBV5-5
CASSFVSVSLMSGANVLTF
TGTGCCAGCAGCTTTGTTTCTGTTAGCTTAATGTCAGGGGCCAACGTCCTGACTTTC
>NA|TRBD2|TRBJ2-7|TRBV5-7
CASSWGNRGRAYEQYF
TGTGCCAGCAGCTGGGGGAATAGAGGGAGGGCCTACGAGCAGTACTTC